Sequencing of this TCR beta chain was carried out in a study of CD8 T cells in Susac syndrome. From blood CD8+ and CD4+ T cells, TCR beta sequences were generated. Relapsing-remitting disease, either stable or active, was present in the treatment-naive patients who were the multiple sclerosis controls. Negative isolation was applied to CD8+ and CD4+ T cells, and FACS enrichment was applied to TEMRA cells. The authors reverse transcribed roughly 0.45 to 1 ug RNA with random hexamers. With immunoSEQ multiplex PCR, TCR beta CDR3 was amplified across 54 Vbeta and 13 Jbeta. Via MiXCR, TCRdb re-called the immunoSEQ multiplex PCR reads, giving one row per CDR3 protein. Seen here are around 270,000 distinct CDR3 sequences, 85% observed once, and the top ten hold roughly 0.21%. There are 14 residues in the CDR3. The V gene's germline CDR1 is KGHDR and CDR2 SFDVKD. Turning to this clonotype: An end of the junction does not agree with germline; a read error may underlie this.

The chain recombines TRBV24-1 with TRBJ1-4; D call uncertain. The material sequenced was CD8+ T cells from PBMCs. This receptor was taken from a human donor with multiple sclerosis. CDR3 protein: CATGDTAFNEKLFF. In DNA, the CDR3 is TGTGCCACCGGTGACACCGCGTTTAATGAAAAACTGTTTTTT.